This passage covers 8 T cell receptor beta chains from one sample sequenced in a study of CD8 T cells in ankylosing spondylitis. Study observations and caveats: Ankylosing spondylitis blood appeared to carry a characteristic TCR beta motif of roughly eight highly homologous variants.

TCRdb re-called the 5' RACE reads through MiXCR, storing one row per CDR3 protein. The sample lists 200,000 to 250,000 distinct CDR3 sequences, approximately 7.4% occurring once. These TCRs' antigens remain unknown. Sequencing was done on a sample of blood, either unsorted or a sorted T cell fraction (not recorded which). The receptors stem from a male donor with ankylosing spondylitis.

This clonotype has a count of ten or more. The chain is built from TRBV6-5 and TRBJ1-4, with TRBD1 matching over 10 bases. The CDR3 extends over 16 amino acids. Per the germline V gene, CDR1 is MNHEY and CDR2 is SVGAGI. V lost 4 bases and J lost 5; bases outside the gene matches: 7. CDR3 in DNA: TGTGCCAGCAGTTCAGGGACAGGGGCGGAGAATGAAAAACTGTTTTTT. Its protein is CASSSGTGAENEKLFF.

Ten or more counts support this clonotype. The chain is built from TRBV7-6 and TRBJ2-1, with unresolved D. V gave up 7 bases and J gave up 6 bases, with 19 bases separating them. The CDR3 extends over 15 amino acids. CDR1 is SGHVS and CDR2 is FNYEAQ in the germline V gene. The CDR3 region has the DNA TGTGCCAGCACCCAAACCGGTCTTCCTTCCAATGAGCAGTTCTTC. Protein: CASTQTGLPSNEQFF.

Ten or more counts support this clonotype. CDR3 in amino acids: CASSKVGRRNCYTF. The CDR3 DNA sequence: TGTGCCAGCAGCAAAGTGGGACGCAGGAACTGCTACACCTTC. The chain employs TRBV21-1 and TRBJ1-2; the D call TRBD1 from the table was never checked on the DNA. TRBV21-1 is listed as a pseudogene. The CDR3 loop spans 14 amino acids.

This clonotype occurred many times. The chain recombines TRBV12-3 or TRBV12-4 with TRBJ2-3, with D perhaps TRBD1 (6 bases). Trimming removed 2 bases at V and 1 base at J, with 10 bases between. CDR3 length: 15 residues. This chain's CDR3 is CASSLQGSGTDTQYF. The CDR3 bases are TGTGCCAGCAGTTTACAGGGGTCCGGCACAGATACGCAGTATTTT.

This clonotype has ten or more counts. CDR3 nucleotides: TGTGCCAGCAGTTGGACTAGCGGGGTTCCCTACGAGCAGTACTTC. Translated: CASSWTSGVPYEQYF. This sequence joins TRBV7-9 and TRBJ2-7; 12 bases fit TRBD2. Germline V gives CDR1 SEHNR, CDR2 FQNEAQ (reference sequence). There are 15 residues in the CDR3. V was pared by 6 bases and J by 2 bases, with 5 bases of the junction left unmatched. Supplemented by reference TRBV7-9 and TRBJ2-7, the full variable domain reads DTGVSQNPRHKITKRGQNVTFRCDPISEHNRLYWYRQTLGQGPEFLTYFQNEAQLEKSRLLSDRFSAERPKGSFSTLEIQRTEQGDSAMYLCASSWTSGVPYEQYFGPGTRLTVT.

This clonotype has a count of ten or more. This chain joins TRBV5-1 and TRBJ1-1, with D uncertain. V lost 4 bases, J lost 1 base, and 8 bases lay in between. The CDR3 extends over 13 amino acids. Germline CDR1 reads SGHRS; CDR2 reads YFSETQ. Written as DNA, the CDR3 is TGCGCCAGCAGCACTTTTGGGAACACTGAAGCTTTCTTT. Amino acids: CASSTFGNTEAFF.

This clonotype was detected ten times or more. The rearrangement joins TRBV6-1 to TRBJ2-2, with 7 bases aligning to TRBD1. Germline assignment: CDR1 MNHNS and CDR2 SASEGT. The CDR3 loop spans 16 amino acids. V gave up 6 bases and J gave up 1 base; unmatched junction bases: 8. CDR3 bases: TGTGCCAGCAGAGCCAGGACAGGAGGGAACACCGGGGAGCTGTTTTTT. Its translation is CASRARTGGNTGELFF.

This clonotype was detected ten times or more. The gene calls are TRBV15 and TRBJ2-7; D gene uncertain. This CDR3 spans 14 amino acids. Trimming took off 1 base at V and 5 bases at J, with 12 bases between the two ends. The germline V gene encodes CDR1 LNHNV and CDR2 YYDKDF (reference sequence). This CDR3 reads CATSRGGRGDEQYF. The CDR3 DNA is TGTGCCACCAGCAGAGGGGGTCGTGGAGACGAGCAGTACTTC.